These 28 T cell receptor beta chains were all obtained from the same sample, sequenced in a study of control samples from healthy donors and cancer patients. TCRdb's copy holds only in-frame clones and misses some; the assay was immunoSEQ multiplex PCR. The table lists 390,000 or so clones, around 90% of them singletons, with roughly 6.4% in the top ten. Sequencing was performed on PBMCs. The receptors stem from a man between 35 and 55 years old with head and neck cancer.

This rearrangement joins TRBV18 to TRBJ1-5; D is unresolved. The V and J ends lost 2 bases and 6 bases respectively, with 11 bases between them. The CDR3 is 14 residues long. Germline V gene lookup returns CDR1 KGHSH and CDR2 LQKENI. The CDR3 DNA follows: TGTGCCAGCTCACCATCGGGCCAGCTTCAGCCCCAGCATTTT. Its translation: CASSPSGQLQPQHF.

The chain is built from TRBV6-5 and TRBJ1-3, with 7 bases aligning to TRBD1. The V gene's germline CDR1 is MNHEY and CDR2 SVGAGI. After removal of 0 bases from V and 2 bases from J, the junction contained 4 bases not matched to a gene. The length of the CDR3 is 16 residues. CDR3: CASSYSGQVTGNTIYF. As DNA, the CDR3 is TGTGCCAGCAGTTACTCTGGACAGGTTACTGGAAACACCATATATTTT.

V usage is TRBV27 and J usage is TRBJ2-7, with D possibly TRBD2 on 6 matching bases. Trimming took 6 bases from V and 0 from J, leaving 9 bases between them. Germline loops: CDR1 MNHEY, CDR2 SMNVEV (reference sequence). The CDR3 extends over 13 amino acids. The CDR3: CASSRDFSYEQYF. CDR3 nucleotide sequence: TGTGCCAGCAGCCGGGACTTCTCCTACGAGCAGTACTTC.

DNA for the CDR3: TGTGCCAGCAAAGTGCCTGAACAGCATGGCTACACCTTC. Translated, it gives CASKVPEQHGYTF. The gene calls are TRBV2 and TRBJ1-2, with D hard to call. The length of the CDR3 is 13 residues. V was trimmed by 7 bases and J by 6 bases, leaving 15 bases between them. CDR1 and CDR2 from the germline V gene are SNHLY and FYNNEI.

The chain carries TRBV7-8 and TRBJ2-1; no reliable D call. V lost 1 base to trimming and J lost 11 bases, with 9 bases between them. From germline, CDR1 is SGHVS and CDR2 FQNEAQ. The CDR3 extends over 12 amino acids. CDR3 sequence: CASSLVGTKQFF. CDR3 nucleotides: TGTGCCAGCAGCTTAGTAGGCACTAAGCAGTTCTTC.

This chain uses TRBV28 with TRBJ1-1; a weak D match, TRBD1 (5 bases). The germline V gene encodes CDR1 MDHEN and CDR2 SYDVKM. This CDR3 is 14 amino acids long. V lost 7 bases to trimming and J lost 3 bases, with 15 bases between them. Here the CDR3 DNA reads TGTGCCAGCACCGCAGGGTTCCGCTACACTGAAGCTTTCTTT. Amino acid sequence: CASTAGFRYTEAFF.

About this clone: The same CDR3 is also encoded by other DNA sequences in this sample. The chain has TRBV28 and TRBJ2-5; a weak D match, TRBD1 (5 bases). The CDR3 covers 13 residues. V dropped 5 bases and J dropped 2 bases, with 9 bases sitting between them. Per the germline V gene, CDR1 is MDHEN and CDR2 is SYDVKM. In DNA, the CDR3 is TGTGCCAGCAGTCGGACACCACAAGAGACCCAGTACTTC. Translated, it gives CASSRTPQETQYF.

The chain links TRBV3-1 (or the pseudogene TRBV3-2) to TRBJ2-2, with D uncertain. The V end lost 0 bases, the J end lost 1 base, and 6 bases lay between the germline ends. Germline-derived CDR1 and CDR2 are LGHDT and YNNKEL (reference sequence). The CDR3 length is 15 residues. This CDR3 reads CASSQEVGNTGELFF. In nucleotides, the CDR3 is TGTGCCAGCAGCCAAGAGGTAGGGAACACCGGGGAGCTGTTTTTT.

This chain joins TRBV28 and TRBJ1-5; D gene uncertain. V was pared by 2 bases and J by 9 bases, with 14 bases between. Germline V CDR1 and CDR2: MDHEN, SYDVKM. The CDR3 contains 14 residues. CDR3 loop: CASSLGAFQMPQHF. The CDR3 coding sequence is TGTGCCAGCAGTTTAGGTGCTTTTCAGATGCCCCAGCATTTT.

In DNA form, the CDR3 reads TGTGCCAGCAGTTTTGGGTCGTCCACCGGGGAGCTGTTTTTT. It is translated as CASSFGSSTGELFF. This chain uses TRBV28 with TRBJ2-2; D is unclear. The V end lost 3 bases, the J end lost 4 bases, and 9 bases lay between the germline ends. CDR3 length equals 14 residues. The germline gives CDR1 MDHEN, CDR2 SYDVKM.

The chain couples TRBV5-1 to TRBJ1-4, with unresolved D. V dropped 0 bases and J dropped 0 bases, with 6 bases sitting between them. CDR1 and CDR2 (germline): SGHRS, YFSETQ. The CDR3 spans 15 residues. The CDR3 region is CASSLEQPTNEKLFF. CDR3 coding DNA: TGCGCCAGCAGCTTGGAACAGCCAACTAATGAAAAACTGTTTTTT.

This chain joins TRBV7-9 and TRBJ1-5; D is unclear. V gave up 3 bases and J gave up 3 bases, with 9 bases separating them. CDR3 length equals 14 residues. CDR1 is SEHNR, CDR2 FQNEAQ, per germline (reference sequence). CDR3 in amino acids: CASSFDRFNQPQHF. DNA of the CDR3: TGTGCCAGCAGCTTTGATAGATTCAATCAGCCCCAGCATTTT.

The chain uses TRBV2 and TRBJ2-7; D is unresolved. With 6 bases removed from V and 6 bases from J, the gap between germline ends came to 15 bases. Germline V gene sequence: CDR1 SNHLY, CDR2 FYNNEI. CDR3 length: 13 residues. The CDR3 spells CASSGPPPGEQYF. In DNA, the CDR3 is TGTGCCAGCAGCGGGCCCCCGCCGGGCGAGCAGTACTTC.

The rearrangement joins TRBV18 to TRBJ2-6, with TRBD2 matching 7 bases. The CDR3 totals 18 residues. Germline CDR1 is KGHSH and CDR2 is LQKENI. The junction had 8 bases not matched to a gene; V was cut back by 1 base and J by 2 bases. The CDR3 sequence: CASSPRPAGEAGANVLTF. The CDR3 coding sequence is TGTGCCAGCTCACCACGTCCGGCGGGAGAGGCTGGGGCCAACGTCCTGACTTTC. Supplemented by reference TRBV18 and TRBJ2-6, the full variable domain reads NAGVMQNPRHLVRRRGQEARLRCSPMKGHSHVYWYRQLPEEGLKFMVYLQKENIIDESGMPKERFSAEFPKEGPSILRIQQVVRGDSAAYFCASSPRPAGEAGANVLTFGAGSRLTVL.

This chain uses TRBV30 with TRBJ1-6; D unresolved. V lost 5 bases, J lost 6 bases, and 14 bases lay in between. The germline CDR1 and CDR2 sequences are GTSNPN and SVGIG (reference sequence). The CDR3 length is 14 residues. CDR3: CAWGRMAINSPLHF. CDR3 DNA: TGTGCCTGGGGCAGGATGGCCATTAATTCACCCCTCCACTTT.

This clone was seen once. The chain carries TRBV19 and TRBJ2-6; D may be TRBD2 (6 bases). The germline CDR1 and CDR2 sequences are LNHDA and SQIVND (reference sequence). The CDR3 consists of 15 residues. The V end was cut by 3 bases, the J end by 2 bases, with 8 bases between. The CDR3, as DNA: TGTGCCAGTAGTATGGGAGGTGCTGGGGCCAACGTCCTGACTTTC. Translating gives CASSMGGAGANVLTF.

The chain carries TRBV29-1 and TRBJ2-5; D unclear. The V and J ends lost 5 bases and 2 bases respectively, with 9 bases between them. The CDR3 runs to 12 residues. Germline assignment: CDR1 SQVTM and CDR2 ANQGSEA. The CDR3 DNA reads TGCAGCGTTCAACAGTTACAAGAGACCCAGTACTTC. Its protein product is CSVQQLQETQYF.

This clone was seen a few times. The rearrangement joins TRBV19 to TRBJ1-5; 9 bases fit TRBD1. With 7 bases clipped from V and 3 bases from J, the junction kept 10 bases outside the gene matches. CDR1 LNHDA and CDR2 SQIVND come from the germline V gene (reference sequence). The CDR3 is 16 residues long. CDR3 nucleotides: TGTGCCAGTAAGCCCGGGGGACAGGGCCTCAATCAGCCCCAGCATTTT. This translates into CASKPGGQGLNQPQHF.

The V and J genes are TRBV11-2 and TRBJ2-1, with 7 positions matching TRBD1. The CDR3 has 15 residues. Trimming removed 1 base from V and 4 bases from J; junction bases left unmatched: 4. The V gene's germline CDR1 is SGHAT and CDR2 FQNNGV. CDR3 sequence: CASSLADRDYNEQFF. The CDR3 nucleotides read TGTGCCAGCAGCTTAGCCGACAGGGATTACAATGAGCAGTTCTTC.

CDR3 sequence: CASSYPSRSGAEAFF. The CDR3 coding sequence is TGTGCCAGCAGTTACCCCTCCCGGTCCGGCGCTGAAGCTTTCTTT. The chain employs TRBV6-5 and TRBJ1-1, with D unclear. Deletions cut 2 bases from V and 6 bases from J, with 16 bases between. Germline V gene data show CDR1 as MNHEY and CDR2 as SVGAGI. This CDR3 is built from 15 residues.

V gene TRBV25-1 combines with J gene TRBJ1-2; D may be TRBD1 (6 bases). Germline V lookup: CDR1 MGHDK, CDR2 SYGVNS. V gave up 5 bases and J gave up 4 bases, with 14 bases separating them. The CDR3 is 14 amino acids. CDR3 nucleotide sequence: TGTGCCAGCAGTAAAACAGGGATAGGCTATGGCTACACCTTC. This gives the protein CASSKTGIGYGYTF.

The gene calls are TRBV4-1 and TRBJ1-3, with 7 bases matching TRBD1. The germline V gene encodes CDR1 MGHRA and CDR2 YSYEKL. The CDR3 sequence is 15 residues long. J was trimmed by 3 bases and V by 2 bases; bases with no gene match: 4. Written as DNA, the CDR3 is TGCGCCAGCAGCCAACCTAGACAGGGTGGAAACACCATATATTTT. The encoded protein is CASSQPRQGGNTIYF.

CDR3 coding DNA: TGTGCCAGCAGCTTCTCGGTAGGGTATTCACCCCTCCACTTT. Residues: CASSFSVGYSPLHF. The J gene is TRBJ1-6, the V gene TRBV7-2; D unresolved. Germline V gene sequence: CDR1 SGHTA, CDR2 FQGNSA. The germline V and J ends were trimmed by 3 bases and 8 bases, with 11 bases remaining between them. The CDR3 consists of 14 residues.

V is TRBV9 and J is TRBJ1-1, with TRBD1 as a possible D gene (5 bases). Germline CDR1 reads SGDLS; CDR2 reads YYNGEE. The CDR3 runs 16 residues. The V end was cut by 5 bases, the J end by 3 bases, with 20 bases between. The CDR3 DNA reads TGTGCCAGCAGTCTCGGGGCCGGGTTTGGGGACACTGAAGCTTTCTTT. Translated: CASSLGAGFGDTEAFF.

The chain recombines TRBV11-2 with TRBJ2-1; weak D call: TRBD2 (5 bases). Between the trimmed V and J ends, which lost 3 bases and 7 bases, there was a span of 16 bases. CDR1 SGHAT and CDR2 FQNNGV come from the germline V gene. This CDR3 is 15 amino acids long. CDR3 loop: CASSLMMASSNEQFF. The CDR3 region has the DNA TGTGCCAGCAGCTTGATGATGGCTAGCAGTAATGAGCAGTTCTTC.

CDR3 in amino acids: CASSVGIHEQFF. Written as DNA, the CDR3 is TGTGCCAGCAGCGTCGGGATTCATGAGCAGTTCTTC. The chain links TRBV28 to TRBJ2-1; weak D call: TRBD2 (5 bases). The CDR3 covers 12 residues. Trimming removed 6 bases at V and 8 bases at J, with 11 bases between. CDR1 MDHEN and CDR2 SYDVKM come from the germline V gene.

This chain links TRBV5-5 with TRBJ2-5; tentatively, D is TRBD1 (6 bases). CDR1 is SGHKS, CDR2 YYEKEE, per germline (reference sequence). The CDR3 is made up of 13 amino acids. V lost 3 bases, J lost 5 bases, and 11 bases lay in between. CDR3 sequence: CASSSQGRETQYF. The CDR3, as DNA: TGTGCCAGCAGCTCCCAGGGGCGCGAGACCCAGTACTTC.

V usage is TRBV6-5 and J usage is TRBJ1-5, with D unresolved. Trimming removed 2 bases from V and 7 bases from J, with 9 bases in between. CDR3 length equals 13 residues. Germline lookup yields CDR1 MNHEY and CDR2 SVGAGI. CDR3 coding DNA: TGTGCCAGCAGTTACCCCCGGAAGCAGCCCCAGCATTTT. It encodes CASSYPRKQPQHF.